What follows are 23 T cell receptor beta chains derived from one specimen sequenced in a study of blood T cell repertoires in COVID-19 (dated by TCRdb to 2020 to 2022). The protocol used for the library was the immunoSEQ multiplex PCR assay. TCRdb re-hosts the immuneACCESS table, in-frame sequences only. Its copies lack some clones; in the studies checked, an unresolved V gene accounts for under half of them, and the cause for the rest is not known. The sample table records tens of thousands of clones; more than 85% of these occur just once. Roughly 7% of the sample comes from the top ten. Sequenced: peripheral blood. All receptors come from a man between 70 and 80 years old with active COVID-19.

The chain couples TRBV19 to TRBJ2-2, with 8 nucleotides matching TRBD2. V shed 1 base, J shed 6 bases, and the junction held 4 bases outside the gene matches. This CDR3 has 15 residues. Looked up from germline, CDR1 is LNHDA and CDR2 is SQIVND (reference sequence). The CDR3 spells CASSIGPGRAGELFF. The CDR3 region has the DNA TGTGCCAGTAGTATAGGTCCCGGGAGGGCCGGGGAGCTGTTTTTT.

The V and J genes are TRBV11-2 and TRBJ2-5; D remains ambiguous. The germline gives CDR1 SGHAT, CDR2 FQNNGV. The CDR3 is made up of 11 amino acids. Trimming took 6 bases from V and 3 from J, leaving 5 bases between them. As DNA, the CDR3 is TGTGCCAGCAGTGCGAAAGAGACCCAGTACTTC. Translated, it gives CASSAKETQYF. Supplemented by reference TRBV11-2 and TRBJ2-5, the full variable domain reads EAGVAQSPRYKIIEKRQSVAFWCNPISGHATLYWYQQILGQGPKLLIQFQNNGVVDDSQLPKDRFSAERLKGVDSTLKIQPAKLEDSAVYLCASSAKETQYFGPGTRLLVL.

The CDR3 coding sequence is TGTGCCAGCAGCTGGAGGGGCGGGTCCTACGAGCAGTACTTC. As protein: CASSWRGGSYEQYF. This chain uses TRBV5-6 with TRBJ2-7; a weak D match, TRBD2 (6 bases). The length of the CDR3 is 14 residues. Germline V gene lookup returns CDR1 SGHDT and CDR2 YYEEEE. The germline V and J ends were trimmed by 3 bases and 1 base, with 11 bases remaining between them. The entire variable domain, with the rest obtained from reference TRBV5-6 and TRBJ2-7, is as follows: DAGVTQSPTHLIKTRGQQVTLRCSPKSGHDTVSWYQQALGQGPQFIFQYYEEEERQRGNFPDRFSGHQFPNYSSELNVNALLLGDSALYLCASSWRGGSYEQYFGPGTRLTVT.

This chain uses TRBV11-1 with TRBJ1-1; maybe TRBD1 (6 bases). Per germline, CDR1 SGHAT and CDR2 FQDESV (reference sequence). The V end was cut by 10 bases, the J end by 3 bases, with 18 bases between. This CDR3 has 14 amino acids. The CDR3 region is CATQAGGPDTEAFF. The CDR3 coding sequence is TGTGCCACCCAAGCCGGGGGGCCAGACACTGAAGCTTTCTTT. Looking up the rest from reference TRBV11-1 and TRBJ1-1 gives the full variable domain: EAEVAQSPRYKITEKSQAVAFWCDPISGHATLYWYRQILGQGPELLVQFQDESVVDDSQLPKDRFSAERLKGVDSTLKIQPAELGDSAMYLCATQAGGPDTEAFFGQGTRLTVV.

The chain carries TRBV6-7 and TRBJ2-1; D is ambiguous. TRBV6-7 is an ORF; its function is uncertain. The CDR3 length is 17 residues. V dropped 1 base and J dropped 0 bases, with 13 bases sitting between them. Here the CDR3 reads CASSYLIADYSYNEQFF. The CDR3 nucleotides read TGTGCCAGCAGTTACTTGATCGCGGATTACTCCTACAATGAGCAGTTCTTC.

This clone is medium-sized (0.01 to 0.1%) within its sample. The chain combines TRBV12-3 or TRBV12-4 with TRBJ1-1; D unresolved. The V and J ends lost 4 bases and 6 bases respectively, with 9 bases between them. The CDR3 loop spans 12 amino acids. This CDR3 is CASSSLGPEAFF. CDR3 DNA sequence: TGTGCCAGCAGTTCCCTCGGTCCTGAAGCTTTCTTT.

Written as DNA, the CDR3 is TGTGCCAGCAGCCAAAGAACCAGAGGAAAACTGTTTTTT. Amino acids: CASSQRTRGKLFF. The chain is built from TRBV14 and TRBJ1-4; D not resolved. The CDR3 is 13 residues long. Trimming took 2 bases from V and 10 from J, leaving 11 bases between them. The germline gives CDR1 SGHDN, CDR2 FVKESK. The whole variable domain, filled in from reference TRBV14 and TRBJ1-4, reads EAGVTQFPSHSVIEKGQTVTLRCDPISGHDNLYWYRRVMGKEIKFLLHFVKESKQDESGMPNNRFLAERTGGTYSTLKVQPAELEDSGVYFCASSQRTRGKLFFGSGTQLSVL.

The chain has TRBV28 and TRBJ2-1; TRBD1 matches 7 bases. The CDR3 is made up of 18 amino acids. The V gene end was trimmed by 4 bases and the J gene end by 0 bases; junction bases not matched to a gene: 12. Germline V gene lookup returns CDR1 MDHEN and CDR2 SYDVKM. CDR3 region: CASSSTGPGQTSYNEQFF. Here the CDR3 DNA reads TGTGCCAGCAGTTCCACGGGTCCGGGACAGACCTCCTACAATGAGCAGTTCTTC. Variable domain in full (rest from reference TRBV28 and TRBJ2-1): DVKVTQSSRYLVKRTGEKVFLECVQDMDHENMFWYRQDPGLGLRLIYFSYDVKMKEKGDIPEGYSVSREKKERFSLILESASTNQTSMYLCASSSTGPGQTSYNEQFFGPGTRLTVL.

The V call is TRBV9, the J call TRBJ2-2, with 9 bases matching TRBD1. The germline V gene encodes CDR1 SGDLS and CDR2 YYNGEE. CDR3 length: 18 residues. J lost 7 bases, V lost 4 bases, and 17 bases had no gene match. For the CDR3, the DNA is TGTGCCAGCAGCCTAGGCGTCACCTACGGGACAGGGAACGGGGAGCTGTTTTTT. Its protein product is CASSLGVTYGTGNGELFF.

Here the CDR3 reads CASSLDPPSGISDTQYF. The CDR3 DNA reads TGTGCCAGCAGCTTAGATCCGCCTAGCGGGATTTCAGATACGCAGTATTTT. This chain links TRBV11-3 with TRBJ2-3; 9 nucleotides agree with TRBD2. Germline V gene lookup returns CDR1 SGHNT and CDR2 YENEEA. V dropped 0 bases and J dropped 4; count of bases not matched to a gene: 8. The CDR3 is 17 amino acids.

The J gene is TRBJ2-7, the V gene TRBV19, with unresolved D. CDR1 LNHDA and CDR2 SQIVND come from the germline V gene (reference sequence). This CDR3 is 14 amino acids long. Trimming left V 5 bases short and J 7 bases short, with 18 bases between. The CDR3 DNA follows: TGTGCCAGTAGTGATCTTATCCGGCCCAGGGAGCAGTACTTC. It codes for CASSDLIRPREQYF.

This clone was seen just once. V gene TRBV19 combines with J gene TRBJ2-1; 7 positions agree with TRBD2. Per the germline V gene, CDR1 is LNHDA and CDR2 is SQIVND (reference sequence). V lost 3 bases, J lost 1 base, and 6 bases stayed unmatched. This CDR3 contains 16 residues. The CDR3 sequence: CASSMGAGKSYNEQFF. The CDR3 DNA reads as TGTGCCAGTAGTATGGGAGCGGGGAAGTCCTACAATGAGCAGTTCTTC. The full variable domain, its missing parts supplied by reference TRBV19 and TRBJ2-1, is DGGITQSPKYLFRKEGQNVTLSCEQNLNHDAMYWYRQDPGQGLRLIYYSQIVNDFQKGDIAEGYSVSREKKESFPLTVTSAQKNPTAFYLCASSMGAGKSYNEQFFGPGTRLTVL.

The chain links TRBV19 to TRBJ2-5; TRBD2 matches at 10 bases. The germline V gene has CDR1 LNHDA and CDR2 SQIVND (reference sequence). This CDR3 has 18 amino acids. The trim removed 2 bases at V and 5 bases at J, leaving 14 bases unmatched. The CDR3 sequence is CASSINGPGLAFEETQYF. Here the CDR3 DNA reads TGTGCCAGTAGTATAAACGGCCCGGGACTAGCGTTTGAGGAGACCCAGTACTTC.

Only one count was recorded for this clone. The gene calls are TRBV9 and TRBJ1-1; 10 bases line up with TRBD1. V dropped 2 bases and J dropped 1; count of bases not matched to a gene: 2. The CDR3 totals 15 residues. Looked up from germline, CDR1 is SGDLS and CDR2 is YYNGEE. The CDR3 spells CASSVGQGTNTEAFF. DNA for the CDR3: TGTGCCAGCAGCGTGGGACAGGGGACGAACACTGAAGCTTTCTTT.

V and J are TRBV5-4 and TRBJ1-3; no firm D call. The V and J ends lost 0 bases and 0 bases respectively, with 10 bases between them. From germline, CDR1 is SGHNT and CDR2 YYREEE (reference sequence). The CDR3 consists of 16 residues. CDR3 residues: CASSLDTGHSGNTIYF. CDR3 nucleotide sequence: TGTGCCAGCAGCTTGGATACGGGTCACTCTGGAAACACCATATATTTT.

This clone was detected only once. This rearrangement joins TRBV7-8 to TRBJ2-1, with D perhaps matching TRBD1 (5 bases). V lost 11 bases and J lost 9, with 17 bases in between. Germline assignment: CDR1 SGHVS and CDR2 FQNEAQ. This CDR3 comprises 12 residues. CDR3 residues: CASTSPRGEQFF. CDR3 nucleotides: TGTGCCTCCACGTCCCCAAGGGGTGAGCAGTTCTTC.

The chain employs TRBV4-2 and TRBJ1-6; a possible D gene is TRBD1 (5 bases). The V and J ends lost 1 base and 0 bases respectively, with 7 bases between them. This CDR3 is built from 16 residues. CDR1 LGHNA and CDR2 YNFKEQ come from the germline V gene. The CDR3 is CASSQVTGSYNSPLHF. The CDR3 bases are TGTGCCAGCAGCCAAGTCACAGGCTCCTATAATTCACCCCTCCACTTT.

The V and J genes are TRBV7-2 and TRBJ1-1; D not certain. Germline CDR1 is SGHTA and CDR2 is FQGNSA. This CDR3 is built from 15 residues. The germline V and J ends were trimmed by 4 bases and 0 bases, with 12 bases remaining between them. CDR3 sequence: CASSSLGSMNTEAFF. The CDR3 DNA reads TGTGCCAGCAGCTCCCTGGGCAGCATGAACACTGAAGCTTTCTTT. The variable domain in full, with the rest retrieved from reference TRBV7-2 and TRBJ1-1, is GAGVSQSPSNKVTEKGKDVELRCDPISGHTALYWYRQSLGQGLEFLIYFQGNSAPDKSGLPSDRFSAERTGGSVSTLTIQRTQQEDSAVYLCASSSLGSMNTEAFFGQGTRLTVV.

This rearrangement joins TRBV28 to TRBJ2-2, with 7 nucleotides matching TRBD1. The CDR3 spans 15 residues. V dropped 7 bases and J dropped 6; count of bases not matched to a gene: 11. Germline assignment: CDR1 MDHEN and CDR2 SYDVKM. The CDR3, as DNA: TGTGCCAGCACCCCCGAACAGGGGTGGGCCGGGGAGCTGTTTTTT. It specifies CASTPEQGWAGELFF.

The J gene is TRBJ2-2, the V gene TRBV5-1, with 9 bases that match TRBD2. Unmatched junction bases numbered 5, after V lost 4 bases and J lost 1 base. CDR1 is SGHRS and CDR2 is YFSETQ in the germline V gene. This CDR3 region has 16 residues. The CDR3 nucleotides are TGCGCCAGCAGCCTGCTAGCGGGGCAGAACACCGGGGAGCTGTTTTTT. It codes for CASSLLAGQNTGELFF.

In this sample, this clone turned up once. This sequence joins TRBV5-5 and TRBJ2-2, with TRBD2 as a possible D gene (6 bases). The germline gives CDR1 SGHKS, CDR2 YYEKEE (reference sequence). Trimming took off 1 base at V and 2 bases at J, with 12 bases between the two ends. The CDR3 contains 16 residues. The CDR3 loop reads CASSLIGLRNTGELFF. In DNA form, the CDR3 reads TGTGCCAGCAGCTTGATCGGACTACGCAACACCGGGGAGCTGTTTTTT.

The chain recombines TRBV5-6 with TRBJ2-3; D unresolved. The CDR3 has 14 amino acids. V lost 6 bases, J lost 0 bases, and 11 bases lay in between. Germline values: CDR1 SGHDT, CDR2 YYEEEE. CDR3 nucleotide sequence: TGTGCCAGCACCCGAGTGACTAGCACAGATACGCAGTATTTT. It translates to CASTRVTSTDTQYF. Full variable domain (outside the CDR3, taken from reference TRBV5-6 and TRBJ2-3): DAGVTQSPTHLIKTRGQQVTLRCSPKSGHDTVSWYQQALGQGPQFIFQYYEEEERQRGNFPDRFSGHQFPNYSSELNVNALLLGDSALYLCASTRVTSTDTQYFGPGTRLTVL.

The genes are TRBV5-4 and TRBJ1-1; D unclear. The germline CDR1 and CDR2 sequences are SGHNT and YYREEE (reference sequence). V was pared by 5 bases and J by 6 bases, with 14 bases between. This CDR3 has 13 residues. The CDR3 bases are TGTGCCAGCAGAGACACGGCCGGCGCTGAAGCTTTCTTT. Amino acids: CASRDTAGAEAFF. The whole variable domain, filled in from reference TRBV5-4 and TRBJ1-1, reads ETGVTQSPTHLIKTRGQQVTLRCSSQSGHNTVSWYQQALGQGPQFIFQYYREEENGRGNFPPRFSGLQFPNYSSELNVNALELDDSALYLCASRDTAGAEAFFGQGTRLTVV.